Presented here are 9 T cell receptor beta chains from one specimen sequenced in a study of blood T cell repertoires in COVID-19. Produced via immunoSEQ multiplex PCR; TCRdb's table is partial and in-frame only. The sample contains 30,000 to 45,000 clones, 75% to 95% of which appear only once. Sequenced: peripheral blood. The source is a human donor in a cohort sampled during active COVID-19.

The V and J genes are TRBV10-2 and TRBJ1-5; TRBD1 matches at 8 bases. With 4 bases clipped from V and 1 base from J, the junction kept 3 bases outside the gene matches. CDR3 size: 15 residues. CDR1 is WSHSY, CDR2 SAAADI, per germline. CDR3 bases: TGCGCCAGCAGTGTGGACAGGGCAAGCAATCAGCCCCAGCATTTT. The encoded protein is CASSVDRASNQPQHF.

CDR3 DNA sequence: TGTGCCAGCAGCAAACGGACAGGGGCGCCCACTTACGAGCAGTACTTC. Translated: CASSKRTGAPTYEQYF. This chain connects TRBV7-2 to TRBJ2-7; TRBD1 matches at 9 bases. Germline CDR1 is SGHTA and CDR2 is FQGNSA. V lost 5 bases and J lost 4; bases outside the gene matches: 12. The CDR3 consists of 16 residues.

The CDR3 reads CATSPRGPGGLKDTQYF. CDR3 nucleotides: TGTGCCACCAGTCCCCGGGGGCCGGGAGGGCTGAAAGATACGCAGTATTTT. This chain uses TRBV24-1 with TRBJ2-3; 8 bases match TRBD2. The CDR3 length is 17 residues. Per the germline V gene, CDR1 is KGHDR and CDR2 is SFDVKD. The J segment lost 5 bases and the V segment lost 6 bases, leaving 15 bases of the junction unmatched.

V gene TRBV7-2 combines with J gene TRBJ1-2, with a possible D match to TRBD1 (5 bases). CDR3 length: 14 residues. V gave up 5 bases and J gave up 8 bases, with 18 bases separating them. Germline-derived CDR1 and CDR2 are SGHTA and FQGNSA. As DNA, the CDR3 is TGTGCCAGCAGCAAAAATAGACAGATCGGGGGCTACACCTTC. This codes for CASSKNRQIGGYTF.

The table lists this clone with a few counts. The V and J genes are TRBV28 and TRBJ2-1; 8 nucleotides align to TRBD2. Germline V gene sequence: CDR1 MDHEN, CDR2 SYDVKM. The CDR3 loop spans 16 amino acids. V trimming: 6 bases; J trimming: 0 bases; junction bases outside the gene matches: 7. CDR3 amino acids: CASRAGLAGSYNEQFF. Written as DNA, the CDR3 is TGTGCCAGCAGGGCTGGGCTAGCGGGCTCCTACAATGAGCAGTTCTTC.

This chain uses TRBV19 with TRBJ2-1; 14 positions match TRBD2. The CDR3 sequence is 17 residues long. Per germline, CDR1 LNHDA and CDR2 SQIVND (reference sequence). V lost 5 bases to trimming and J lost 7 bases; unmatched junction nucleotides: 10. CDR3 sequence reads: CASSVRTSGRYGNEQFF. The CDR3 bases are TGTGCCAGTAGTGTGAGGACTAGCGGGAGGTATGGGAATGAGCAGTTCTTC. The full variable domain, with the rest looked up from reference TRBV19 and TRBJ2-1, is DGGITQSPKYLFRKEGQNVTLSCEQNLNHDAMYWYRQDPGQGLRLIYYSQIVNDFQKGDIAEGYSVSREKKESFPLTVTSAQKNPTAFYLCASSVRTSGRYGNEQFFGPGTRLTVL.

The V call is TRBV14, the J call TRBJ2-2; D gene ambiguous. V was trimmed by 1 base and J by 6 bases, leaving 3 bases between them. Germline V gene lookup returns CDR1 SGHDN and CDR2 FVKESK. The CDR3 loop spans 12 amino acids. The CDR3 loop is CASSQAAGELFF. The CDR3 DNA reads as TGTGCCAGCAGCCAAGCCGCCGGGGAGCTGTTTTTT.

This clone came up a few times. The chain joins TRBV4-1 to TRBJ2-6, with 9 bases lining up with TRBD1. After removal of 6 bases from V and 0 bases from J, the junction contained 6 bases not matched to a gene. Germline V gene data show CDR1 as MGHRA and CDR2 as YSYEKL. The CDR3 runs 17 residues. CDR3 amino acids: CASSRGTGNSGANVLTF. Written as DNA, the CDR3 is TGCGCCAGCAGTCGCGGGACAGGGAACTCTGGGGCCAACGTCCTGACTTTC.

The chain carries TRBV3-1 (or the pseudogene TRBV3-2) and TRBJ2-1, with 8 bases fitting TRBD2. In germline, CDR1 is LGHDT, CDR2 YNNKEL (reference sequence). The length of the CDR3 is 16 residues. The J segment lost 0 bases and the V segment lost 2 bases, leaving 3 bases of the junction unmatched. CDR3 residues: CASSQLAGSSYNEQFF. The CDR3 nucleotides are TGTGCCAGCAGCCAACTAGCGGGTAGCTCCTACAATGAGCAGTTCTTC.